The 10 T cell receptor beta chains reported below all come from one sample, sequenced in a study of blood T cell repertoires in COVID-19 (dated by TCRdb to between 2020 and 2021). The library relied on the immunoSEQ multiplex PCR assay. TCRdb provides this immuneACCESS table in a form limited to in-frame rearrangements. Some clones are lacking; in checked studies, under half of them reflect an unresolved V gene, and why the rest are absent is not known. Here the sample has roughly 340,000 clones; around 87% occur a single time. The ten largest clones take up about 2.1% of the sample. The sample was PBMCs or T cells enriched from blood (not recorded which). These receptors were collected from a man aged 35 to 55 in a cohort exposed to, infected with or recovered from COVID-19 (not recorded which).

The chain has TRBV19 and TRBJ2-1, with D perhaps matching TRBD2 (7 bases). V dropped 6 bases and J dropped 4 bases, with 16 bases sitting between them. This CDR3 spans 15 amino acids. Germline V gene sequence: CDR1 LNHDA, CDR2 SQIVND (reference sequence). The CDR3 region has the DNA TGTGCCAGTAGGACACTAGCGACAGGTTACAATGAGCAGTTCTTC. Encoded protein: CASRTLATGYNEQFF.

There are a few counts of this clone. V is TRBV6-1 and J is TRBJ2-3, with D perhaps matching TRBD1 (6 bases). V was cut by 2 bases and J by 2 bases, with 17 bases left in between. CDR3 length: 17 amino acids. Looked up from germline, CDR1 is MNHNS and CDR2 is SASEGT. DNA for the CDR3: TGTGCCAGCAGTGAAATGGCAGGGGCCTATTCCACAGATACGCAGTATTTT. Translating it yields CASSEMAGAYSTDTQYF.

This CDR3 reads CASSLVPPGDSAKNIQYF. CDR3 in DNA: TGCGCCAGCAGCTTGGTACCACCGGGGGACTCAGCCAAAAACATTCAGTACTTC. The chain has TRBV5-1 and TRBJ2-4, with D possibly TRBD2 on 6 matching bases. Germline lookup yields CDR1 SGHRS and CDR2 YFSETQ. V was trimmed by 0 bases and J by 0 bases, leaving 16 bases between them. The CDR3 covers 18 residues.

The rearrangement joins TRBV18 to TRBJ2-7, with D perhaps TRBD1 (6 bases). V lost 5 bases and J lost 4, with 12 bases in between. Germline lookup yields CDR1 KGHSH and CDR2 LQKENI. The CDR3 loop spans 13 amino acids. CDR3 sequence reads: CASSGGQIYEQYF. CDR3 nucleotides: TGTGCCAGCTCAGGGGGACAAATTTACGAGCAGTACTTC.

The rearrangement links TRBV5-6 to TRBJ2-2, with 10 bases aligning to TRBD1. The CDR3 is 14 residues long. CDR1 and CDR2 (germline): SGHDT, YYEEEE. J was trimmed by 5 bases and V by 6 bases; bases with no gene match: 4. The CDR3, as DNA: TGTGCCAGCACCAGGACAGGGGGGACCGGGGAGCTGTTTTTT. It specifies CASTRTGGTGELFF.

This chain connects TRBV23-1 to TRBJ2-5, with TRBD1 identical over 12 bases. TRBV23-1 is labeled an ORF, and its function is uncertain. The CDR3 is 16 amino acids. The V segment lost 3 bases and the J segment 5 bases; nucleotides outside the gene matches: 7. In DNA, the CDR3 is TGCGCCAGCAGTCAGCCCGGGACAGGGGGCTGGGAGACCCAGTACTTC. It yields the protein CASSQPGTGGWETQYF.

The J gene is TRBJ2-7, the V gene TRBV5-3, with 8 positions matching TRBD1. TRBV5-3 is identified as an open reading frame with a role that is uncertain. The CDR3 totals 16 residues. V lost 4 bases, J lost 6 bases, and 15 bases stayed unmatched. The CDR3, as DNA: TGTGCCAGAAGCGCCTATTGGGGACAGGTGGGGAGCGAGCAGTACTTC. Its translation: CARSAYWGQVGSEQYF.

The chain uses TRBV13 and TRBJ2-1, with 10 bases aligning to TRBD2. Germline CDR1 reads PRHDT; CDR2 reads FYEKMQ (reference sequence). This CDR3 is 16 amino acids long. V lost 1 base and J lost 4; bases outside the gene matches: 4. CDR3 protein: CASSLEGLARYNEQFF. Here the CDR3 DNA reads TGTGCCAGCAGCTTAGAGGGACTAGCGAGGTACAATGAGCAGTTCTTC. Variable domain in full (rest from reference TRBV13 and TRBJ2-1): AAGVIQSPRHLIKEKRETATLKCYPIPRHDTVYWYQQGPGQDPQFLISFYEKMQSDKGSIPDRFSAQQFSDYHSELNMSSLELGDSALYFCASSLEGLARYNEQFFGPGTRLTVL.

V usage is TRBV3-1 (or the pseudogene TRBV3-2) and J usage is TRBJ1-1, with D perhaps TRBD1 (5 bases). Germline assignment: CDR1 LGHDT and CDR2 YNNKEL (reference sequence). CDR3 length equals 14 residues. Trimming cost V 1 base and J 1 base, with 7 bases left between them. The DNA for the CDR3 is TGTGCCAGCAGCCAAGGACAGAGGAACACTGAAGCTTTCTTT. Its translation is CASSQGQRNTEAFF.

The CDR3: CASSPSSGKNEQFF. The DNA for the CDR3 is TGTGCCAGCAGCCCCTCTAGCGGGAAGAATGAGCAGTTCTTC. The rearrangement uses TRBV3-1 (or the pseudogene TRBV3-2) and TRBJ2-1; 9 bases map to TRBD2. This CDR3 region has 14 residues. Looked up from germline, CDR1 is LGHDT and CDR2 is YNNKEL (reference sequence). Trimming took 4 bases from V and 7 from J; bases not matched to a gene: 5.